This TCR beta chain is drawn from a study of memory B cells and T cells in multiple sclerosis. CFSE-dim autoproliferating and CFSE-high non-proliferating T cells from unstimulated culture were sequenced separately. Pooled replicate wells came from some 5x10^7 CFSE-labeled PBMCs cultured less than eight days without stimulus. PBMCs were labeled with roughly 0.49 uM CFSE and cultured without exogenous stimuli. A remark on this clone: Antigen unknown.

Findings and limits, study-wide: Normalization was needed because clone-set size differences affected shared clonotype counts.

The CDR3 covers 15 residues. CDR1 SGHTA and CDR2 FQGNSA come from the germline V gene. Trimming cost V 4 bases and J 4 bases, with 14 bases left between them. Clones were read by immunoSEQ multiplex PCR, and TCRdb kept only the in-frame ones, dropping some. This table holds some 49,000 clones, over 70% found once. Input material: PBMCs from blood kept in culture. This chain joins TRBV7-2 and TRBJ1-5; maybe TRBD1 (6 bases). The receptor was derived from a human donor with multiple sclerosis. This CDR3 is CASSSSSQGNQPQHF. CDR3 DNA sequence: TGTGCCAGCAGCTCCTCATCACAGGGAAATCAGCCCCAGCATTTT.